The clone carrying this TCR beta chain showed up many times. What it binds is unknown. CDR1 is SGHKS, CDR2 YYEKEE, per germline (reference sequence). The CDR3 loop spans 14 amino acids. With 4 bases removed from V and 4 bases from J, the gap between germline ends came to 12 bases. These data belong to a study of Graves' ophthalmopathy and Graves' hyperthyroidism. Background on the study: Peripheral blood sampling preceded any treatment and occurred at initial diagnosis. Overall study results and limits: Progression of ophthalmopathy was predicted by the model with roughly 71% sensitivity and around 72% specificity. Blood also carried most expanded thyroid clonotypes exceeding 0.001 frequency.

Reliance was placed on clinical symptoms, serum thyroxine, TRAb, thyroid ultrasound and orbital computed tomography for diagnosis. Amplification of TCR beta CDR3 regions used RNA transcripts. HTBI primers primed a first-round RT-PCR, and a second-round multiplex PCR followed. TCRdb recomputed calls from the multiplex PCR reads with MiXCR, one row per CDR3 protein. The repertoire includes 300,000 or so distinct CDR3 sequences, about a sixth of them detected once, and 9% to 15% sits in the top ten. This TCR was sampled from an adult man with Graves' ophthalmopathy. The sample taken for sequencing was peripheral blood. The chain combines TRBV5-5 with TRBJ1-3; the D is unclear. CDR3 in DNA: TGTGCCAGCAGCCCCGGGTTCTTCGGAAACACCATATATTTT. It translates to CASSPGFFGNTIYF. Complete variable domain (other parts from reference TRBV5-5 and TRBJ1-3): DAGVTQSPTHLIKTRGQQVTLRCSPISGHKSVSWYQQVLGQGPQFIFQYYEKEERGRGNFPDRFSARQFPNYSSELNVNALLLGDSALYLCASSPGFFGNTIYFGEGSWLTVV.